A single count supports the clone carrying this TCR beta chain. The target antigen is unknown. The sample originates from a study of T cell responses to AZD1222 COVID-19 vaccine. The overall study: The analysis combined second doses at about 4 or about 12 weeks. Study-level points and caveats: With dominance at 160-218 and 743-854, vaccine-associated CD4 TCRs spanned spike. Sampling that yielded the repertoires occurred only after the peak T cell response.

The table came from immunoSEQ multiplex PCR; TCRdb's copy has only in-frame clones and leaves some out. The sample lists around 100,000 clones; 80% to 95% were seen once. V lost 1 base and J 6 bases, leaving 11 bases between the germline ends. Germline V lookup: CDR1 MNHEY, CDR2 SMNVEV (reference sequence). The CDR3 loop spans 14 amino acids. This sequence was found in an adult in good health. The sample in question was peripheral blood, obtained on day 0 of AZD1222 vaccination. V gene TRBV27 combines with J gene TRBJ2-3; D uncertain. The CDR3 here is CASSLLASFDTQYF. The CDR3, as DNA: TGTGCCAGCAGTTTATTGGCTAGTTTCGATACGCAGTATTTT.